The T cell receptor beta chain described here comes from a study of CD8 T cells in ankylosing spondylitis. Notes on the study in general: Seemingly characteristic of ankylosing spondylitis blood was a TCR beta motif consisting of under ten highly homologous variants.

Library preparation for TCR beta used quantitative 5'-RACE with molecular barcodes. TCRdb reprocessed the 5' RACE reads with MiXCR, giving one entry per CDR3 protein. The sample has some 140,000 distinct CDR3 sequences, roughly 17% seen once. CDR3 length: 19 amino acids. The germline CDR1 and CDR2 sequences are SGHRS and YFSETQ. Only a few counts were recorded for this clonotype. What it recognizes is unknown. At one of its ends the junction is not consistent with the germline gene, which may arise from a read error. The rearrangement links TRBV5-1 to TRBJ2-7; D uncertain. The sequence came from a male donor with ankylosing spondylitis. The source material was blood, either unsorted or a sorted T cell fraction (not recorded which). DNA for the CDR3: TGCGCCAGCAGCTTGGCCGCGGTCTTGGGTCACAACGTGGTATACGAGCAGCACTTC. This encodes CASSLAAVLGHNVVYEQHF.